These 5 T cell receptor beta chains came from one sample sequenced in a study of identical twins. Each CDR3 protein is one row after TCRdb ran MiXCR on the 5' RACE reads. Of under 900,000 distinct CDR3 sequences listed, roughly an eighth are singletons. The same specimen was also included in a second study, on yellow fever vaccine responses in identical twins.

The sample consisted of PBMCs. The receptors originated from a woman under 30 in good health.

The chain joins TRBV7-9 to TRBJ2-2; 10 nucleotides agree with TRBD2. CDR3 length: 16 amino acids. Germline V gives CDR1 SEHNR, CDR2 FQNEAQ (reference sequence). Trimming at V came to 5 bases and at J to 1 base, leaving 4 bases not matched to a gene. The CDR3 DNA reads TGTGCCAGCAGCCCTAGCGGGAGTGGGAACACCGGGGAGCTGTTTTTT. It yields the protein CASSPSGSGNTGELFF. Together with reference TRBV7-9 and TRBJ2-2, the CDR3 gives the full variable domain: DTGVSQNPRHKITKRGQNVTFRCDPISEHNRLYWYRQTLGQGPEFLTYFQNEAQLEKSRLLSDRFSAERPKGSFSTLEIQRTEQGDSAMYLCASSPSGSGNTGELFFGEGSRLTVL.

This clonotype was detected ten times or more. The chain uses TRBV12-3 or TRBV12-4 and TRBJ2-7, with D possibly matching TRBD2 (6 bases). Trimming removed 3 bases at V and 0 bases at J, with 9 bases between. The CDR3 runs 14 residues. The CDR3 bases are TGTGCCAGCAGTTTCTCGGGACTCTCCTACGAGCAGTACTTC. It translates to CASSFSGLSYEQYF.

This clonotype was counted between two and nine times. The rearrangement joins TRBV5-5 to TRBJ1-1, with TRBD1 identical over 10 bases. The J segment lost 6 bases and the V segment lost 3 bases, leaving 5 bases of the junction unmatched. The CDR3 covers 14 residues. CDR1 SGHKS and CDR2 YYEKEE come from the germline V gene (reference sequence). The CDR3 spells CASSSDRGWPEAFF. CDR3 DNA sequence: TGTGCCAGCAGCTCGGACAGGGGGTGGCCTGAAGCTTTCTTT.

The chain combines TRBV12-3 or TRBV12-4 with TRBJ2-3; possibly TRBD1 or TRBD2 for D (5 bases each). V gave up 3 bases and J gave up 3 bases, with 16 bases separating them. The CDR3 is 16 residues long. The CDR3: CASSFRRGEDTDTQYF. Written as DNA, the CDR3 is TGTGCCAGCAGTTTCCGGAGAGGGGAAGATACAGATACGCAGTATTTT.

This clonotype occurred a few times. V is TRBV6-6 and J is TRBJ1-2, with a weak D call TRBD1 (5 bases). V lost 2 bases to trimming and J lost 4 bases, with 8 bases between them. The CDR3 loop spans 13 amino acids. Germline CDR1 and CDR2: MNHNY and SVGAGI (reference sequence). The CDR3, as DNA: TGTGCCAGCAGTTACCAGGGAAGCTATGGCTACACCTTC. It translates to CASSYQGSYGYTF.